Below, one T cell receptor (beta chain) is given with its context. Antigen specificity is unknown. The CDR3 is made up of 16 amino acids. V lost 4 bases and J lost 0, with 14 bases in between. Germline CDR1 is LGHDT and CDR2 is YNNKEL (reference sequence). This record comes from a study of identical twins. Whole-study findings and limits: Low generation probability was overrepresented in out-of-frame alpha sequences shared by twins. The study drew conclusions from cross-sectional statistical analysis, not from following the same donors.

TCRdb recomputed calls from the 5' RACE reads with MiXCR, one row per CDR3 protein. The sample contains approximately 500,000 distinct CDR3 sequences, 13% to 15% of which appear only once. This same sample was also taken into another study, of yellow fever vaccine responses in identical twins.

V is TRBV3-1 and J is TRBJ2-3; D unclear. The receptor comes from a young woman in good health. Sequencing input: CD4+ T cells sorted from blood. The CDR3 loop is CASSLLQAVSTDTQYF. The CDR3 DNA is TGTGCCAGCAGCCTACTTCAGGCGGTAAGCACAGATACGCAGTATTTT.